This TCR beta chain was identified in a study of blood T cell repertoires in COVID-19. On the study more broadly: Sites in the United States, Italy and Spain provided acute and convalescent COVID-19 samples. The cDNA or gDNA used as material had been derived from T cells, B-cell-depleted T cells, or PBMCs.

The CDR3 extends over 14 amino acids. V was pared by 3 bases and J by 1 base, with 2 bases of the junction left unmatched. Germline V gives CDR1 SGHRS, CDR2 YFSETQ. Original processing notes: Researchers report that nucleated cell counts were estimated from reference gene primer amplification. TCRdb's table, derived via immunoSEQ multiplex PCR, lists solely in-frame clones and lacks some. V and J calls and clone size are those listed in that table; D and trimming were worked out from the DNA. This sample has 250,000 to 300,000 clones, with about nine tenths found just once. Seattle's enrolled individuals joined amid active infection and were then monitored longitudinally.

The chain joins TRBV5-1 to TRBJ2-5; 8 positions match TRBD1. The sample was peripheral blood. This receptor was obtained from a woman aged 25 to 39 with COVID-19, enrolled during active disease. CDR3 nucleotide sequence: TGCGCCAGCAGCTGGACAGGGAGCCAAGAGACCCAGTACTTC. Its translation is CASSWTGSQETQYF.